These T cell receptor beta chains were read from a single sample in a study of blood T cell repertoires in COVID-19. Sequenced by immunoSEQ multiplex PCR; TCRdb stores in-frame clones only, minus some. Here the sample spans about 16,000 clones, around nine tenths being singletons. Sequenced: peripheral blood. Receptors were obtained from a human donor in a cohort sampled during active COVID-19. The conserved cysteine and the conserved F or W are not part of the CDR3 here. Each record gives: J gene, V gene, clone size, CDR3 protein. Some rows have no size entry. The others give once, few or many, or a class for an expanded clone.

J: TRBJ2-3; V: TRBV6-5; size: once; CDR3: ANDGASTDTQY
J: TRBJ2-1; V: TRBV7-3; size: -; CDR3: ASSQQGGGYNEQF
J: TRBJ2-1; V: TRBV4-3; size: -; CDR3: ASSQGLAVYNEQF
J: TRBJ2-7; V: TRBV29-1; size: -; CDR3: SVEDRAGRYEQY
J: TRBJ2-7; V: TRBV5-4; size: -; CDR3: ASSLETLEQY
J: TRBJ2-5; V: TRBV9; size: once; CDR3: ASSASQETQY
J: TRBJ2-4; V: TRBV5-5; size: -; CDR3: ASSLTQGASGNIQY
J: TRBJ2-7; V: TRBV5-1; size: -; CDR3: ASSFSPRGPGEQY
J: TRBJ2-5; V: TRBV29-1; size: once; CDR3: SGGRQETQY
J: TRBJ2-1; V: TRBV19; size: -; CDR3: ASTKRGLAGKSSYNEQF
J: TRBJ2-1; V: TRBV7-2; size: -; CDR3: ASSLVSGVYNEQF
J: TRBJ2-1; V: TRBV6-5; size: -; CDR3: ASSYGGTAYNEQF
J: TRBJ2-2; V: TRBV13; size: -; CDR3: ASSWGLAGATGELF
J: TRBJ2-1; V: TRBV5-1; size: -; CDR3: ASSQTSGAYNEQF
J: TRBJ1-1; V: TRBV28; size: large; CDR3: ASRHYRGGTEAF
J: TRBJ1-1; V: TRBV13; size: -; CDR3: ASSPGSQGRGTEAF
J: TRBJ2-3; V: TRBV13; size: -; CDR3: ASSPTSGGGFYTDTQY
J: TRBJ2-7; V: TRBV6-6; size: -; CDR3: ASSYGVGQGEEQY
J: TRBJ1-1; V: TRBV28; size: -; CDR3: ASSIYGQMNTEAF
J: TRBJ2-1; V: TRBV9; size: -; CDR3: ASSETSGSTGDEQF
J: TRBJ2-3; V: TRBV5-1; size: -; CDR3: ASRVAGGTTDTQY
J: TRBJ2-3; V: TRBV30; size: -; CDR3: AWIRRTSTDTQY
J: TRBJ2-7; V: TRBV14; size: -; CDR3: ASSQLAGGYEQY
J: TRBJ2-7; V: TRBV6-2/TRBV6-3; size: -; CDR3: ASSSNEQY
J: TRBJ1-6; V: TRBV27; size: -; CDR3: ASTRRQARGWNSPLH
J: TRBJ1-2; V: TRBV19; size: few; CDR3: ASKDSVRLYGYT
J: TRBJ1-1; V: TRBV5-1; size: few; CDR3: ASSLGQGSTEAF
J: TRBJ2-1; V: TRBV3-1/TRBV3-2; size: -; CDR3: ASSQGRTLRRCNEQF
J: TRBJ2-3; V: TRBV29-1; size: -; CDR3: SVAGLAGGPAPADTQY
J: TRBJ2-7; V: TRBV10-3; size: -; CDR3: AISDETGTGFYEQY
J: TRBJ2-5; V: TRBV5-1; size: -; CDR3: ASSLQGGETQY
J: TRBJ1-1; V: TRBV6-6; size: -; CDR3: ASSKTGLDTEAF
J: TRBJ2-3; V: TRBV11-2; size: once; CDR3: ASSIYTDTQY
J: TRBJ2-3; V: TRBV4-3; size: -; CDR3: ASSQALAGDKTQY
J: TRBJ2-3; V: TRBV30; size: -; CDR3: AWSVPGGRYTQY
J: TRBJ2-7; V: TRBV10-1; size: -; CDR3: ASSEGTSRYEQY
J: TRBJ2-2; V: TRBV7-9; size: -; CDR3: ASSLPALHTGELF
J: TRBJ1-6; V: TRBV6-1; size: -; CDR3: ASSEFRGANNSPLH
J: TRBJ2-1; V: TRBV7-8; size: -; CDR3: ASSLVGGYNEQF
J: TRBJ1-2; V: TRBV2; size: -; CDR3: ASSGAQYGYT
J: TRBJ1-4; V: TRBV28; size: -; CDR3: ASSTRVQSEKLF
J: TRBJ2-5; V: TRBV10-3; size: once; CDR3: AISDQAKLAARQETQY
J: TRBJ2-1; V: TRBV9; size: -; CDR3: ASSPRDSMTYNEQF
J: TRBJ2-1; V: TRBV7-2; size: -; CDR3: ASTLQRDYNEQF
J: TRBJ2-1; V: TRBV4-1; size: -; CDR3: ASSQGLALTYNEQF
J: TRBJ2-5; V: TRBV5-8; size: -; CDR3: ASSLTQGETQY
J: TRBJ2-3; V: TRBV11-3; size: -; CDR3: ASSLGGLPGVTQY
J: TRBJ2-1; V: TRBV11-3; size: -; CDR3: ASSLLVDSYNEQF
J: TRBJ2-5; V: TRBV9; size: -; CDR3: ASSAFLGTSVTVETQY